This TCR beta chain is drawn from a study of regulatory T cells in long-lasting Graves disease. Researchers made TCR beta libraries by using iRepertoire HTBI primers and running Arm-PCR on CDR3 regions. TCRdb reprocessed the multiplex PCR reads via MiXCR and lists one record per CDR3 protein. Of 320,000 or so distinct CDR3 sequences listed, about 20% are singletons. Germline-derived CDR1 and CDR2 are LGHDT and YNNKEL (reference sequence). This CDR3 spans 13 amino acids. The germline V and J ends were trimmed by 1 base and 8 bases, with 9 bases remaining between them. This sample's time point: newly diagnosed GD, antithyroid drugs for less than 3 months. After RNA was extracted from PBMCs, the TCR library was made from it. The sample holds many counts of this clonotype.

V and J are TRBV3-1 and TRBJ1-5; the D gene is possibly TRBD1 (5 bases). The TCR originated in a female donor with Graves disease. Source: peripheral blood mononuclear cells (PBMCs), taken at new diagnosis, from a patient treated with antithyroid drugs. CDR3 protein: CASSQGGGEPQHF. CDR3 nucleotide sequence: TGTGCCAGCAGCCAAGGGGGGGGGGAGCCCCAGCATTTT.